The 32 T cell receptor beta chains listed next were all sequenced from one sample in a study of blood T cell repertoires in COVID-19. Profiled with immunoSEQ multiplex PCR; TCRdb holds only in-frame clones, not every one. The table shows under 150,000 clones, with around 89% occurring only once. The sample consisted of peripheral blood. The receptors derive from a human donor in a cohort sampled during active COVID-19.

The chain combines TRBV12-3 or TRBV12-4 with TRBJ1-6, with D possibly TRBD1 on 5 matching bases. CDR3 length equals 12 residues. Trimming shortened V by 2 bases and J by 13 bases, and 9 bases separated the two germline ends. CDR3: CASSLRGRPLHF. DNA of the CDR3: TGTGCCAGCAGTTTAAGGGGCAGGCCCCTCCACTTT.

CDR3 in amino acids: CAWGQGGGSDTQYF. In DNA, the CDR3 is TGTGCCTGGGGCCAGGGTGGGGGCTCAGATACGCAGTATTTT. The genes are TRBV30 and TRBJ2-3; a weak D match, TRBD1 (6 bases). The CDR3 covers 14 residues. The V end was cut by 5 bases, the J end by 4 bases, with 16 bases between. Germline CDR1 and CDR2: GTSNPN and SVGIG (reference sequence).

The V gene is TRBV7-8, the J gene TRBJ2-6, with 10 bases aligning to TRBD2. The CDR3 consists of 20 residues. Trimming took 2 bases from V and 0 from J; bases not matched to a gene: 10. Germline CDR1 and CDR2: SGHVS and FQNEAQ. The CDR3 DNA reads TGTGCCAGCAGCTTATACATAGCGGGGGGCCTGAGCTCTGGGGCCAACGTCCTGACTTTC. Its protein product is CASSLYIAGGLSSGANVLTF.

CDR3 region: CASSLAGLSTEAFF. The CDR3 coding sequence is TGCGCCAGCAGCCTTGCGGGGTTGAGCACTGAAGCTTTCTTT. The J gene is TRBJ1-1, the V gene TRBV5-1; D gene uncertain. Germline CDR1 and CDR2: SGHRS and YFSETQ. This CDR3 has 14 residues. V was shortened by 4 bases and J by 4 bases, with 14 bases between the two germline ends.

The genes are TRBV14 and TRBJ1-1, with a weak D call TRBD1 (6 bases). CDR1 and CDR2 from the germline V gene are SGHDN and FVKESK. V was cut by 3 bases and J by 8 bases, with 7 bases left in between. CDR3 size: 11 residues. The CDR3 nucleotides read TGTGCCAGCAGCCATGGGGGCGAAGCTTTCTTT. This translates into CASSHGGEAFF.

The chain joins TRBV4-2 to TRBJ2-3; 8 bases align to TRBD2. The CDR3 contains 18 residues. The germline V gene encodes CDR1 LGHNA and CDR2 YNFKEQ. The junction had 15 bases not matched to a gene; V was cut back by 3 bases and J by 4 bases. The CDR3 sequence: CASSHNLALSGGSDTQYF. CDR3 bases: TGTGCCAGCAGCCATAACCTAGCTTTGAGCGGGGGTTCAGATACGCAGTATTTT.

In nucleotides, the CDR3 is TGTGCCAGCAGCGATGCCGGCGGGACAGGGTTGAGAGATACGCAGTATTTT. Translated: CASSDAGGTGLRDTQYF. J is TRBJ2-3 and V is TRBV9, with 9 bases aligning to TRBD1. The junction had 13 bases not matched to a gene; V was cut back by 3 bases and J by 5 bases. Germline V CDR1 and CDR2: SGDLS, YYNGEE. The CDR3 length is 17 residues. Drawing the rest from reference TRBV9 and TRBJ2-3, the complete variable domain is DSGVTQTPKHLITATGQRVTLRCSPRSGDLSVYWYQQSLDQGLQFLIQYYNGEERAKGNILERFSAQQFPDLHSELNLSSLELGDSALYFCASSDAGGTGLRDTQYFGPGTRLTVL.

This rearrangement joins TRBV10-2 to TRBJ2-3; TRBD2 matches at 9 bases. The CDR3 contains 14 residues. The V segment lost 8 bases and the J segment 2 bases; nucleotides outside the gene matches: 5. The V gene's germline CDR1 is WSHSY and CDR2 SAAADI. The CDR3 protein is CASGRGGVTDTQYF. The CDR3 DNA reads TGCGCCAGCGGCCGCGGGGGGGTCACAGATACGCAGTATTTT.

The chain couples TRBV12-5 to TRBJ2-1; 7 bases map to TRBD1. This CDR3 comprises 14 residues. Germline loops: CDR1 LGHNT, CDR2 FRNRAP. J gave up 8 bases and V 1 base, and 5 bases lay outside the gene matches. The DNA for the CDR3 is TGTGCTAGTGGTTTGGCTAGGGGGCGGGATGAGCAGTTCTTC. Its translation is CASGLARGRDEQFF.

The chain joins TRBV5-5 to TRBJ2-5; 7 bases are a match to TRBD1. V shed 0 bases and J 1 base; nucleotides not matched to a gene: 3. CDR1 and CDR2 from the germline V gene are SGHKS and YYEKEE (reference sequence). The CDR3 contains 15 residues. CDR3 loop: CASSLGGQTQETQYF. In nucleotides, the CDR3 is TGTGCCAGCAGCTTGGGGGGACAGACCCAAGAGACCCAGTACTTC.

This rearrangement joins TRBV10-3 to TRBJ2-7; D is perhaps TRBD1 (6 bases). Germline V gene lookup returns CDR1 ENHRY and CDR2 SYGVKD. The CDR3 has 15 amino acids. Deletions cut 3 bases from V and 0 bases from J, with 12 bases between. This CDR3 reads CAISDNNRVSYEQYF. The CDR3 DNA sequence: TGTGCCATCAGTGATAATAACAGGGTCTCCTACGAGCAGTACTTC.

The chain recombines TRBV25-1 with TRBJ1-2; 11 bases agree with TRBD1. V shed 6 bases and J 2 bases; nucleotides not matched to a gene: 2. The CDR3 extends over 14 amino acids. Germline values: CDR1 MGHDK, CDR2 SYGVNS. In nucleotides, the CDR3 is TGTGCCAGCAGCGGACAGGGGGCAAACTATGGCTACACCTTC. Its protein product is CASSGQGANYGYTF.

The genes are TRBV11-3 and TRBJ2-3; D not certain. The CDR3 is 13 amino acids. Per germline, CDR1 SGHNT and CDR2 YENEEA. The V gene lost 2 bases and the J gene lost 1 base, with 4 bases spanning the gap. The CDR3 bases are TGTGCCAGCAGCTTACCAGGCACAGATACGCAGTATTTT. Translation gives CASSLPGTDTQYF.

This clone was counted once. The J gene is TRBJ1-6, the V gene TRBV13; a possible D gene is TRBD1 (5 bases). V lost 3 bases and J 9 bases, leaving 18 bases between the germline ends. The CDR3 length is 16 residues. CDR1 and CDR2 (germline): PRHDT, FYEKMQ (reference sequence). The CDR3 DNA reads as TGTGCCAGCAGCTTGCCCCTCAGGGATGGAAGTTCACCCCTCCACTTT. Protein: CASSLPLRDGSSPLHF.

There are a few counts of this clone. The chain has TRBV7-2 and TRBJ1-3, with D possibly being TRBD1 (6 bases). The CDR3 is 14 residues long. Germline V gene data show CDR1 as SGHTA and CDR2 as FQGNSA. V gave up 5 bases and J gave up 4 bases, with 12 bases separating them. CDR3 in amino acids: CASSQQGAGNTIYF. The CDR3, as DNA: TGTGCCAGCAGCCAACAGGGAGCCGGAAACACCATATATTTT.

The J gene is TRBJ2-7, the V gene TRBV3-1 (or the pseudogene TRBV3-2); 12 nucleotides agree with TRBD2. This CDR3 has 15 residues. Germline V gene lookup returns CDR1 LGHDT and CDR2 YNNKEL (reference sequence). The V gene end was trimmed by 6 bases and the J gene end by 7 bases; junction bases not matched to a gene: 10. This chain's CDR3 is CASSPGLAGGEEQYF. The CDR3 coding sequence is TGTGCCAGCAGTCCGGGCCTAGCGGGGGGGGAGGAGCAGTACTTC.

V gene TRBV7-8 combines with J gene TRBJ2-2; 7 bases are a match to TRBD1. The V gene's germline CDR1 is SGHVS and CDR2 FQNEAQ. CDR3 size: 13 residues. V trimming: 5 bases; J trimming: 6 bases; junction bases outside the gene matches: 3. The CDR3: CASSRQGSGELFF. CDR3 bases: TGTGCCAGCAGCCGACAGGGATCCGGGGAGCTGTTTTTT.

V is TRBV7-9 and J is TRBJ2-7; 9 positions agree with TRBD1. This CDR3 has 13 residues. V shed 5 bases, J shed 6 bases, and the junction held 5 bases outside the gene matches. CDR1 and CDR2 from the germline V gene are SEHNR and FQNEAQ (reference sequence). The CDR3 loop is CASSPGTGIEQYF. DNA of the CDR3: TGTGCCAGCAGCCCCGGGACAGGGATCGAGCAGTACTTC.

The chain couples TRBV30 to TRBJ1-2; no clear D gene. Trimming took 3 bases from V and 2 from J, leaving 19 bases between them. Per germline, CDR1 GTSNPN and CDR2 SVGIG (reference sequence). This CDR3 contains 16 residues. CDR3 protein: CAWRHPSRGYNYGYTF. For the CDR3, the DNA is TGTGCCTGGAGGCACCCATCAAGAGGGTACAACTATGGCTACACCTTC.

This rearrangement joins TRBV19 to TRBJ2-2; 7 nucleotides line up with TRBD2. Germline trimming cut 10 bases from V and 5 bases from J; bases unmatched to any gene: 4. The CDR3 has 12 residues. The germline V gene has CDR1 LNHDA and CDR2 SQIVND (reference sequence). CDR3 protein: CATGGGTGELFF. The CDR3 bases are TGTGCCACTGGGGGGGGAACCGGGGAGCTGTTTTTT.

V is TRBV6-1 and J is TRBJ1-3; D gene unclear. CDR1 MNHNS and CDR2 SASEGT come from the germline V gene. Trimming left V 1 base short and J 8 bases short, with 15 bases between. This CDR3 has 15 amino acids. Here the CDR3 reads CASSEERVPGDTIYF. The CDR3 DNA sequence: TGTGCCAGCAGTGAAGAACGGGTCCCCGGGGACACCATATATTTT.

A single count supports this clone. V and J are TRBV7-8 and TRBJ2-2; TRBD2 matches 7 bases. The CDR3 length is 14 residues. V was pared by 4 bases and J by 5 bases, with 4 bases of the junction left unmatched. Germline values: CDR1 SGHVS, CDR2 FQNEAQ. CDR3 protein: CASSSVGGTGELFF. CDR3 sequence (DNA): TGTGCCAGCAGCTCGGTCGGGGGGACCGGGGAGCTGTTTTTT.

The V call is TRBV7-2, the J call TRBJ2-1; TRBD2 is a possible D gene (5 bases). The CDR3 consists of 16 residues. Germline V gene data show CDR1 as SGHTA and CDR2 as FQGNSA. V dropped 5 bases and J dropped 0 bases, with 14 bases sitting between them. The CDR3 DNA sequence: TGTGCCAGCAGCCCCAGGACTTCGGGCTCCTACAATGAGCAGTTCTTC. It specifies CASSPRTSGSYNEQFF.

The chain uses TRBV10-3 and TRBJ2-7; 8 positions agree with TRBD1. The germline V gene encodes CDR1 ENHRY and CDR2 SYGVKD. The CDR3 extends over 15 amino acids. The V segment lost 0 bases and the J segment 3 bases; nucleotides outside the gene matches: 4. The CDR3 reads CAISESQQGGYEQYF. The CDR3 region has the DNA TGTGCCATCAGTGAGTCGCAACAGGGGGGCTACGAGCAGTACTTC.

The V gene is TRBV2, the J gene TRBJ1-6; 7 bases line up with TRBD1. CDR1 is SNHLY and CDR2 is FYNNEI in the germline V gene. V was pared by 4 bases and J by 7 bases, with 1 base of the junction left unmatched. The CDR3 has 13 residues. CDR3: CASSAGQNSPLHF. CDR3 in DNA: TGTGCCAGCAGTGCGGGACAGAATTCACCCCTCCACTTT.

The rearrangement uses TRBV5-4 and TRBJ1-1; D gene unclear. Germline V gene lookup returns CDR1 SGHNT and CDR2 YYREEE (reference sequence). Trimming shortened V by 0 bases and J by 0 bases, and 9 bases separated the two germline ends. The CDR3 spans 15 residues. CDR3 sequence reads: CASSLAGGMNTEAFF. CDR3 sequence (DNA): TGTGCCAGCAGCTTGGCCGGCGGAATGAACACTGAAGCTTTCTTT.

The J gene is TRBJ1-2, the V gene TRBV20-1; D is possibly TRBD1 (5 bases). This CDR3 contains 13 residues. Trimming removed 3 bases from V and 4 bases from J, with 12 bases in between. Germline V gene data show CDR1 as DFQATT and CDR2 as SNEGSKA (reference sequence). In nucleotides, the CDR3 is TGCAGTGCTAGTACCACAGGCAGCTATGGCTACACCTTC. This gives the protein CSASTTGSYGYTF.

On this clone itself: In the same sample, other DNA sequences code for this CDR3. The chain is built from TRBV5-1 and TRBJ2-7, with D possibly matching TRBD2 (6 bases). Between the trimmed V and J ends, which lost 0 bases and 3 bases, there was a span of 10 bases. This CDR3 contains 14 residues. Germline CDR1 reads SGHRS; CDR2 reads YFSETQ. The CDR3 DNA is TGCGCCAGCAGCTTGGCCGGGGGAAACTACGAGCAGTACTTC. This gives the protein CASSLAGGNYEQYF.

The chain has TRBV27 and TRBJ2-7; D uncertain. Germline-derived CDR1 and CDR2 are MNHEY and SMNVEV (reference sequence). There are 14 residues in the CDR3. The ends were cut back, 3 bases at V and 0 bases at J, with 9 bases in the middle. The CDR3 region is CASSLGLNSYEQYF. CDR3 nucleotides: TGTGCCAGCAGTTTGGGCCTGAACTCCTACGAGCAGTACTTC.

The chain couples TRBV6-5 to TRBJ2-7; no reliable D call. This CDR3 is built from 14 residues. V was shortened by 6 bases and J by 2 bases, with 14 bases between the two germline ends. Germline assignment: CDR1 MNHEY and CDR2 SVGAGI. DNA for the CDR3: TGTGCCAGCAGAGATAATTACGGAGCCTACGAGCAGTACTTC. Translation: CASRDNYGAYEQYF.

The chain combines TRBV5-1 with TRBJ1-4; 9 bases are a match to TRBD1. Trimming at V came to 5 bases and at J to 8 bases, leaving 10 bases not matched to a gene. Per the germline V gene, CDR1 is SGHRS and CDR2 is YFSETQ. This CDR3 comprises 15 residues. The CDR3 DNA follows: TGCGCCAGCAGATCACAGGGGGCGCCGGAGGAAAAACTGTTTTTT. This codes for CASRSQGAPEEKLFF. Full variable domain (remainder filled in from reference TRBV5-1 and TRBJ1-4): KAGVTQTPRYLIKTRGQQVTLSCSPISGHRSVSWYQQTPGQGLQFLFEYFSETQRNKGNFPGRFSGRQFSNSRSEMNVSTLELGDSALYLCASRSQGAPEEKLFFGSGTQLSVL.

The chain employs TRBV2 and TRBJ2-5, with 9 bases identical to TRBD1. Losses at the gene ends were 4 bases for V and 5 bases for J; bases not matched to a gene: 5. CDR1 is SNHLY, CDR2 FYNNEI, per germline. The CDR3 spans 14 residues. CDR3 amino acids: CASSAQGAGETQYF. CDR3 bases: TGTGCCAGCAGTGCACAGGGGGCGGGGGAGACCCAGTACTTC.